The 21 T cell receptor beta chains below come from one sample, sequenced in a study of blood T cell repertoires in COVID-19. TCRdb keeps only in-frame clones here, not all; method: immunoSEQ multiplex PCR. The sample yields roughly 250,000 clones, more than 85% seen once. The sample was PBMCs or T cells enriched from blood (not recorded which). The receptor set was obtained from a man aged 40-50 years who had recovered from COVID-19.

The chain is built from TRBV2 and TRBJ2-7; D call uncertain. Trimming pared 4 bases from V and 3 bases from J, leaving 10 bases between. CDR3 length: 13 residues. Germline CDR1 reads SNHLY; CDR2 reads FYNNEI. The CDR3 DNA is TGTGCCAGCAGTGTTGCGGAATACTACGAGCAGTACTTC. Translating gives CASSVAEYYEQYF. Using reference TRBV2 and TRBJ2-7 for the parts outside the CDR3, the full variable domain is EPEVTQTPSHQVTQMGQEVILRCVPISNHLYFYWYRQILGQKVEFLVSFYNNEISEKSEIFDDQFSVERPDGSNFTLKIRSTKLEDSAMYFCASSVAEYYEQYFGPGTRLTVT.

As DNA, the CDR3 is TGTGCCTGGACCCTGGGGCAGGGGGTGGCTGGCTACACCTTC. This sequence encodes CAWTLGQGVAGYTF. The chain is built from TRBV30 and TRBJ1-2, with 7 bases lining up with TRBD1. CDR1 is GTSNPN, CDR2 SVGIG, per germline (reference sequence). Germline trimming cut 4 bases from V and 7 bases from J; bases unmatched to any gene: 12. The CDR3 totals 14 residues.

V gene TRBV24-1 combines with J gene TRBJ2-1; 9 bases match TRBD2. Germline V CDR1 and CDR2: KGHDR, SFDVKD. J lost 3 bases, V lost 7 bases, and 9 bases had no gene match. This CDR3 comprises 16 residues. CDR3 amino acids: CATSPRASGNYNEQFF. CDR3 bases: TGTGCCACCAGCCCACGGGCTAGCGGGAACTACAATGAGCAGTTCTTC.

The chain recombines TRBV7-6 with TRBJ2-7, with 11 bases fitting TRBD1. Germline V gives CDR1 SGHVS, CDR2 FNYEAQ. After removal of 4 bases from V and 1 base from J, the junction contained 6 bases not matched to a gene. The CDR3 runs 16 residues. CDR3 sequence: CASSSEGTGGSYEQYF. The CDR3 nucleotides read TGTGCCAGCAGCTCGGAGGGGACAGGGGGGTCCTACGAGCAGTACTTC.

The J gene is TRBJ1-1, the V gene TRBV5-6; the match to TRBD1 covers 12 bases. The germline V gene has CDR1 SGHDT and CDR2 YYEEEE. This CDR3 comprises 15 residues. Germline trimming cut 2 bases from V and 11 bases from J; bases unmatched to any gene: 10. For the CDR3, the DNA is TGTGCCAGCAGCTTACCCGGGACAGGGGGCGGGGTGGCTTTCTTT. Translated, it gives CASSLPGTGGGVAFF. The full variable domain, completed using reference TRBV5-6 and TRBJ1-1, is DAGVTQSPTHLIKTRGQQVTLRCSPKSGHDTVSWYQQALGQGPQFIFQYYEEEERQRGNFPDRFSGHQFPNYSSELNVNALLLGDSALYLCASSLPGTGGGVAFFGQGTRLTVV.

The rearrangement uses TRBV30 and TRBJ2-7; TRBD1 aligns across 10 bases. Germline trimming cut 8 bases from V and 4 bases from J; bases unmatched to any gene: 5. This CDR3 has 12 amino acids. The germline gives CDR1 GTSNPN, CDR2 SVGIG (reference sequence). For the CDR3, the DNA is TGTGCCGGGGGGACAGGGGCATACGAGCAGTACTTC. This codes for CAGGTGAYEQYF.

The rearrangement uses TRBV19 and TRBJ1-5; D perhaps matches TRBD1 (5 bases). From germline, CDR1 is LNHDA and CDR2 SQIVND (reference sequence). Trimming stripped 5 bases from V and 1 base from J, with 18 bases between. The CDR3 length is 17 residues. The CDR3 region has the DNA TGTGCCAGTAGTCCCAGGGTGGAAATTCGGAGCAATCAGCCCCAGCATTTT. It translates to CASSPRVEIRSNQPQHF.

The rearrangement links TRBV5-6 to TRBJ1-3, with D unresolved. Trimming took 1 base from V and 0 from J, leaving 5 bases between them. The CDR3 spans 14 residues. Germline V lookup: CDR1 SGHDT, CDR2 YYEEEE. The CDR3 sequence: CASSLPGSGNTIYF. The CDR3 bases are TGTGCCAGCAGCTTGCCAGGCTCTGGAAACACCATATATTTT.

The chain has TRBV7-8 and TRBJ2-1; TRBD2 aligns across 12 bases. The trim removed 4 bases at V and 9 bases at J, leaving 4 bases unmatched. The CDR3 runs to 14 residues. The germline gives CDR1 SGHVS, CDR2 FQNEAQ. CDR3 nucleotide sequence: TGTGCCAGCAGCTCCCGGACTAGCGGGACTGAGCAGTTCTTC. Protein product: CASSSRTSGTEQFF.

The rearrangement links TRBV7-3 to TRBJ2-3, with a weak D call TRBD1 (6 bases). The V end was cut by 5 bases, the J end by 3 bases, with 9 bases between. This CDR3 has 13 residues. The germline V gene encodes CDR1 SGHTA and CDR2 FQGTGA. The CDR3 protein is CASSPTGTDTQYF. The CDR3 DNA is TGTGCCAGCAGCCCCACAGGGACAGATACGCAGTATTTT.

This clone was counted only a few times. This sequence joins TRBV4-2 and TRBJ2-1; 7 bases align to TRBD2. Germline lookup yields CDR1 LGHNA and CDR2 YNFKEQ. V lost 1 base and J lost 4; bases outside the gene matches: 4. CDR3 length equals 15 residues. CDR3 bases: TGTGCCAGCAGCCAAGTTTCAGCGGGATACAATGAGCAGTTCTTC. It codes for CASSQVSAGYNEQFF.

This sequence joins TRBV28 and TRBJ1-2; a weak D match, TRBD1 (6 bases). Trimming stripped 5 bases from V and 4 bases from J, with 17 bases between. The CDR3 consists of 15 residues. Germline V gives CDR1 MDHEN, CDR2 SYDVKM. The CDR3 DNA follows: TGTGCCAGCAGTAGACCGACAGGAGCACCCTATGGCTACACCTTC. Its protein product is CASSRPTGAPYGYTF.

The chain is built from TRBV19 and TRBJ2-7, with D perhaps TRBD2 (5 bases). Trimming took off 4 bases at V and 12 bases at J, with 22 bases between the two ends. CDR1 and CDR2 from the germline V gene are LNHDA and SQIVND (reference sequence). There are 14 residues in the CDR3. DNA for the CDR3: TGTGCCAGTAGTACGACACCGGGCAGCCGGGGTTTGTACTTC. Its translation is CASSTTPGSRGLYF.

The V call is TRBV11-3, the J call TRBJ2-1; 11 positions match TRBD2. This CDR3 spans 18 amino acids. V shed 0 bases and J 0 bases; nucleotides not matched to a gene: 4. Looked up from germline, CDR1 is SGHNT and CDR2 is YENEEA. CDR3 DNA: TGTGCCAGCAGCTTAGAAGGGACTAGCGGTAGCTCCTACAATGAGCAGTTCTTC. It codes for CASSLEGTSGSSYNEQFF.

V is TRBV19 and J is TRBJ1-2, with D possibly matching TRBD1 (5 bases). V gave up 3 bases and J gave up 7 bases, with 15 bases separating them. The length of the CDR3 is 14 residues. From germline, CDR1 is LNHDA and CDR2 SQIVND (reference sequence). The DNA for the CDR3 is TGTGCCAGTAGTATCGGCAGGGTTGTCAGTGGCTACACCTTC. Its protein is CASSIGRVVSGYTF.

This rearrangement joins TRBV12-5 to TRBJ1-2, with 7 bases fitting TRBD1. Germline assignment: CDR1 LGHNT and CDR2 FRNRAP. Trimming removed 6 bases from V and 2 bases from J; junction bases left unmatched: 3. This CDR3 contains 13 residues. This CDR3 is CASGPTGNYGYTF. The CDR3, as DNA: TGTGCTAGTGGCCCGACAGGGAACTATGGCTACACCTTC.

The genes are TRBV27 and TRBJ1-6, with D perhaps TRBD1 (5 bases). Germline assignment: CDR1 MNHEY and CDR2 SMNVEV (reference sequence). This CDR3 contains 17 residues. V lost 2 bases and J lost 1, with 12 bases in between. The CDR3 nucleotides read TGTGCCAGCAGTTTACAGGGAGGGCATTCCTATAATTCACCCCTCCACTTT. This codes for CASSLQGGHSYNSPLHF.

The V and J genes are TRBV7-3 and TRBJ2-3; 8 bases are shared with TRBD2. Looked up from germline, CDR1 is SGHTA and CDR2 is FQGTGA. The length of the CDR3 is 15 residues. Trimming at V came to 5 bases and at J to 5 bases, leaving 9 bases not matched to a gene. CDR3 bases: TGTGCCAGCAGCGCCTACGGGGGGGCCATAGATACGCAGTATTTT. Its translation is CASSAYGGAIDTQYF.

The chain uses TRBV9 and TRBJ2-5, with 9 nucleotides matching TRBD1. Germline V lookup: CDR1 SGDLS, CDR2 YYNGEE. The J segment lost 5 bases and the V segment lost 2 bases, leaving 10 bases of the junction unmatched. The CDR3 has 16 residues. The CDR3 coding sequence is TGTGCCAGCAGCGTGGGAACGGGACAGGGTTACGAGACCCAGTACTTC. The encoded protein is CASSVGTGQGYETQYF.

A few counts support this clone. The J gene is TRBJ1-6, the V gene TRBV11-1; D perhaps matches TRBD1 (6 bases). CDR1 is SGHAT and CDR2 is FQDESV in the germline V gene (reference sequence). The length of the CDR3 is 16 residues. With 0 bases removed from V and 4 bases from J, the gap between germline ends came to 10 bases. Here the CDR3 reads CASSLAGTSYNSPLHF. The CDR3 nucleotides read TGTGCCAGCAGCTTAGCGGGGACATCGTATAATTCACCCCTCCACTTT.

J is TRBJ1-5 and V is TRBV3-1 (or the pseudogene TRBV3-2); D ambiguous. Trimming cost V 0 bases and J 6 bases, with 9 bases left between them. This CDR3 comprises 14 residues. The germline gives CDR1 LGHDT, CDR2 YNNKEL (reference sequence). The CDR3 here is CASSQDLGSQPQHF. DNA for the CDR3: TGTGCCAGCAGCCAAGATCTTGGGAGTCAGCCCCAGCATTTT.